Below, 5 T cell receptor beta chains from the same sample are listed, as sequenced in a study of blood T cell repertoires in COVID-19. The data were produced by immunoSEQ multiplex PCR, yet TCRdb's version contains in-frame clones alone and is incomplete. Among 88,000 or so clones listed, roughly 90% were seen once. The material sequenced was peripheral blood. The receptors stem from a man aged 55 to 70 with acute or convalescent COVID-19.

This sequence joins TRBV18 and TRBJ2-1; 8 bases are a match to TRBD2. The CDR3 sequence is 15 residues long. V lost 3 bases to trimming and J lost 8 bases; unmatched junction nucleotides: 9. CDR1 is KGHSH and CDR2 is LQKENI in the germline V gene. DNA of the CDR3: TGTGCCAGCTCACCCAACGCGGGGGGTTTGGATGAGCAGTTCTTC. Encoded protein: CASSPNAGGLDEQFF.

This clone showed up just once. V usage is TRBV10-3 and J usage is TRBJ2-3; tentatively, D is TRBD1 (6 bases). CDR1 is ENHRY, CDR2 SYGVKD, per germline. The CDR3 spans 13 residues. The V end lost 5 bases, the J end lost 3 bases, and 9 bases lay between the germline ends. For the CDR3, the DNA is TGTGCCATCAGTTTCGGACAGACAGATACGCAGTATTTT. Protein product: CAISFGQTDTQYF.

The chain is built from TRBV30 and TRBJ2-3; TRBD2 might be the D (5 bases). There are 17 residues in the CDR3. CDR1 is GTSNPN and CDR2 is SVGIG in the germline V gene (reference sequence). Trimming took 0 bases from V and 0 from J, leaving 16 bases between them. The CDR3 DNA follows: TGTGCCTGGAGTGTACGGGTGGGAGCGTCTAGCACAGATACGCAGTATTTT. It codes for CAWSVRVGASSTDTQYF.

V usage is TRBV9 and J usage is TRBJ2-5, with D uncertain. This CDR3 spans 13 amino acids. Trimming left V 1 base short and J 3 bases short, with 7 bases between. Germline CDR1 SGDLS, CDR2 YYNGEE. In DNA, the CDR3 is TGTGCCAGCAGCGTAAACAGTGAAGAGACCCAGTACTTC. As protein: CASSVNSEETQYF.

This chain uses TRBV6-2 or TRBV6-3 with TRBJ2-5; TRBD1 matches at 9 bases. The CDR3 covers 16 residues. Germline-derived CDR1 and CDR2 are MNHEY and SVGEGT. Trimming cost V 0 bases and J 2 bases; bases outside gene matches: 4. The CDR3 DNA follows: TGTGCCAGCAGTTACTCGGGGACAGGGTCGCAAGAGACCCAGTACTTC. Amino acids: CASSYSGTGSQETQYF.